Detailed here is one T cell receptor beta chain. Followed longitudinally, the Seattle patients had been enrolled during active infection. This sample stems from a study of blood T cell repertoires in COVID-19. Study-level background: Both acute and convalescent COVID-19 samples were obtained from the United States, Italy and Spain.

Sequencing was performed with immunoSEQ multiplex PCR; in TCRdb, only in-frame clones are kept and a portion is missing. Of about 130,000 clones listed, approximately 86% are singletons. Germline values: CDR1 MNHEY, CDR2 SVGAGI. The J segment lost 5 bases and the V segment lost 8 bases, leaving 11 bases of the junction unmatched. The CDR3 has 14 residues. Material: peripheral blood. This receptor was obtained from a woman in her seventies with COVID-19, enrolled during active disease. This chain uses TRBV6-5 with TRBJ2-5, with 7 bases aligning to TRBD2. The CDR3 DNA follows: TGTGCCAGCGTAGCCAGCGGGGATGGGGAGACCCAGTACTTC. Translating gives CASVASGDGETQYF.